What follows are 20 T cell receptor beta chains derived from one specimen sequenced in a study of blood T cell repertoires in COVID-19. This table comes from immunoSEQ multiplex PCR, and its TCRdb copy is limited to in-frame clones, with some not included. This table has approximately 130,000 clones, 84% appearing once. What was sequenced was peripheral blood. These receptors all stem from a human donor in a cohort sampled during active COVID-19.

The gene calls are TRBV5-1 and TRBJ1-2; D may be TRBD1 (5 bases). Trimming took 8 bases from V and 7 from J, leaving 12 bases between them. The germline V gene has CDR1 SGHRS and CDR2 YFSETQ. This CDR3 comprises 11 residues. This CDR3 is CASKQDGGYTF. The CDR3 DNA follows: TGCGCCAGTAAACAGGATGGTGGCTACACCTTC.

This sequence joins TRBV9 and TRBJ1-1; D gene ambiguous. The V end lost 0 bases, the J end lost 5 bases, and 14 bases lay between the germline ends. The CDR3 is made up of 15 amino acids. Germline V gives CDR1 SGDLS, CDR2 YYNGEE. CDR3 amino acids: CASSVEGFPGTEAFF. CDR3 nucleotides: TGTGCCAGCAGCGTAGAAGGTTTCCCGGGAACTGAAGCTTTCTTT. The full variable domain, completed using reference TRBV9 and TRBJ1-1, is DSGVTQTPKHLITATGQRVTLRCSPRSGDLSVYWYQQSLDQGLQFLIQYYNGEERAKGNILERFSAQQFPDLHSELNLSSLELGDSALYFCASSVEGFPGTEAFFGQGTRLTVV.

With respect to this clone: The junction differs from germline at one of its ends, possibly a read error. The chain uses TRBV7-8 and TRBJ2-1; weak D call: TRBD1 (5 bases). The V gene's germline CDR1 is SGHVS and CDR2 FQNEAQ. The CDR3 is made up of 17 amino acids. Here the CDR3 DNA reads TGTGCCAGCACCTTAAATGGCGCAGGACATAGGGCCAATGAGCAGTTCTTC. Translation: CASTLNGAGHRANEQFF.

The V call is TRBV4-1, the J call TRBJ1-2, with D perhaps matching TRBD1 (5 bases). Germline CDR1 MGHRA, CDR2 YSYEKL. This CDR3 region has 19 residues. V lost 0 bases and J lost 4, with 24 bases in between. CDR3 nucleotides: TGCGCCAGCAGCCAAGATACCCCCCATGCGAATCCCGGGGGCTATGGCTACACCTTC. The encoded protein is CASSQDTPHANPGGYGYTF.

Details on this clone: Other nucleotide sequences from this sample produce the same CDR3. The chain combines TRBV10-1 with TRBJ1-1; D call uncertain. Germline assignment: CDR1 WNHNN and CDR2 SYGVQD (reference sequence). Trimming removed 0 bases at V and 1 base at J, with 3 bases between. The CDR3 spans 13 residues. The CDR3 DNA reads as TGCGCCAGCAGTGAGTCGGCGAACACTGAAGCTTTCTTT. Its translation: CASSESANTEAFF.

The chain uses TRBV4-1 and TRBJ2-2; D ambiguous. Germline V gene sequence: CDR1 MGHRA, CDR2 YSYEKL. The CDR3 is 15 residues long. V dropped 4 bases and J dropped 1 base, with 10 bases sitting between them. DNA for the CDR3: TGCGCCAGCAGCCGAGGTGCGAGGAACACCGGGGAGCTGTTTTTT. It encodes CASSRGARNTGELFF.

The V gene is TRBV24-1, the J gene TRBJ2-5, with 11 bases aligning to TRBD2. The germline V gene encodes CDR1 KGHDR and CDR2 SFDVKD. This CDR3 is built from 14 residues. V shed 7 bases and J 5 bases; nucleotides not matched to a gene: 5. DNA for the CDR3: TGTGCCACCAGCTCTAGCGGGGGGTTCGAGACCCAGTACTTC. It is translated as CATSSSGGFETQYF.

The chain couples TRBV19 to TRBJ1-2, with D possibly matching TRBD1 (6 bases). The ends were cut back, 7 bases at V and 2 bases at J, with 17 bases in the middle. In germline, CDR1 is LNHDA, CDR2 SQIVND (reference sequence). The CDR3 has 15 amino acids. The CDR3 reads CASTPDSLQNYGYTF. For the CDR3, the DNA is TGTGCCAGTACCCCGGACAGTTTGCAAAACTATGGCTACACCTTC.

The rearrangement joins TRBV5-6 to TRBJ1-2, with 11 bases aligning to TRBD1. The CDR3 is made up of 14 amino acids. Germline CDR1 SGHDT, CDR2 YYEEEE. After removal of 5 bases from V and 4 bases from J, the junction contained 4 bases not matched to a gene. The CDR3, as DNA: TGTGCCAGCAGGGACAGGGGGCCGGGCTATGGCTACACCTTC. Translated: CASRDRGPGYGYTF.

J is TRBJ1-6 and V is TRBV9; 9 bases line up with TRBD1. Germline lookup yields CDR1 SGDLS and CDR2 YYNGEE. CDR3 length: 17 amino acids. Trimming removed 3 bases from V and 7 bases from J; junction bases left unmatched: 11. CDR3: CASSADPGGTGNSPLHF. As DNA, the CDR3 is TGTGCCAGCAGCGCCGACCCAGGAGGGACAGGGAATTCACCCCTCCACTTT. Together with reference TRBV9 and TRBJ1-6, the CDR3 gives the full variable domain: DSGVTQTPKHLITATGQRVTLRCSPRSGDLSVYWYQQSLDQGLQFLIQYYNGEERAKGNILERFSAQQFPDLHSELNLSSLELGDSALYFCASSADPGGTGNSPLHFGNGTRLTVT.

V gene TRBV12-3 or TRBV12-4 combines with J gene TRBJ1-1; D gene uncertain. Between the trimmed V and J ends, which lost 3 bases and 0 bases, there was a span of 5 bases. The CDR3 contains 13 residues. CDR3 in amino acids: CASSLRMNTEAFF. As DNA, the CDR3 is TGTGCCAGCAGTTTGAGGATGAACACTGAAGCTTTCTTT.

J is TRBJ2-3 and V is TRBV5-1; 9 bases are a match to TRBD2. The CDR3 length is 17 residues. V lost 4 bases, J lost 2 bases, and 11 bases stayed unmatched. From germline, CDR1 is SGHRS and CDR2 YFSETQ. The CDR3 DNA follows: TGCGCCAGCAGCGTGGTAGGAGGCGGGGGGGCCACAGATACGCAGTATTTT. The encoded protein is CASSVVGGGGATDTQYF.

This sequence joins TRBV6-4 and TRBJ1-5; D gene unclear. The CDR3 extends over 15 amino acids. Germline loops: CDR1 MRHNA, CDR2 SNTAGT. V was shortened by 3 bases and J by 6 bases, with 15 bases between the two germline ends. CDR3 sequence: CASSDHPGGGQPQHF. CDR3 bases: TGTGCCAGCAGTGATCACCCGGGAGGAGGTCAGCCCCAGCATTTT.

The chain couples TRBV6-2 or TRBV6-3 to TRBJ1-2; tentative D call: TRBD1 (5 bases). Between the trimmed V and J ends, which lost 0 bases and 3 bases, there was a span of 11 bases. This CDR3 is 15 amino acids long. CDR1 is MNHEY and CDR2 is SVGEGT in the germline V gene. CDR3 DNA sequence: TGTGCCAGCAGTTACTCGGCAGGGAAGTACTATGGCTACACCTTC. This translates into CASSYSAGKYYGYTF.

This rearrangement joins TRBV6-5 to TRBJ2-7; 7 nucleotides agree with TRBD2. Germline loops: CDR1 MNHEY, CDR2 SVGAGI. The length of the CDR3 is 14 residues. The J segment lost 6 bases and the V segment lost 5 bases, leaving 10 bases of the junction unmatched. The CDR3 loop reads CASSLAGRGLEQYF. DNA of the CDR3: TGTGCCAGCAGTCTGGCAGGGAGGGGCCTCGAGCAGTACTTC.

The chain has TRBV5-1 and TRBJ1-6; D may be TRBD1 (5 bases). The length of the CDR3 is 16 residues. The V and J ends lost 2 bases and 6 bases respectively, with 15 bases between them. Germline CDR1 is SGHRS and CDR2 is YFSETQ. The CDR3 spells CASSFKESGGNSPLHF. As DNA, the CDR3 is TGCGCCAGCAGCTTTAAGGAGTCGGGGGGTAATTCACCCCTCCACTTT.

The chain is built from TRBV30 and TRBJ1-6, with D tentatively TRBD1 (6 bases). The germline CDR1 and CDR2 sequences are GTSNPN and SVGIG (reference sequence). V shed 1 base and J shed 9 bases, with 13 bases lying between them. CDR3 length: 14 residues. CDR3 DNA sequence: TGTGCCTGGAGTGCCTCACAGGGTGGTTCACCCCTCCACTTT. The encoded protein is CAWSASQGGSPLHF.

V usage is TRBV19 and J usage is TRBJ2-5; 8 positions match TRBD2. Unmatched junction bases numbered 4, after V lost 6 bases and J lost 4 bases. This CDR3 spans 13 amino acids. CDR1 is LNHDA and CDR2 is SQIVND in the germline V gene (reference sequence). In DNA, the CDR3 is TGTGCCAGTAGAAGCCGGGGGGGAGAGACCCAGTACTTC. This translates into CASRSRGGETQYF.

The chain uses TRBV19 and TRBJ1-5; TRBD1 is a possible D gene (6 bases). V was clipped by 7 bases and J by 2 bases, with 15 bases between them. This CDR3 is built from 15 residues. Germline V lookup: CDR1 LNHDA, CDR2 SQIVND (reference sequence). CDR3 sequence: CASMPLGQRNQPQHF. The CDR3 DNA sequence: TGTGCCAGTATGCCCCTCGGACAGCGCAATCAGCCCCAGCATTTT.

The gene calls are TRBV3-1 (or the pseudogene TRBV3-2) and TRBJ1-3, with D possibly TRBD1 on 6 matching bases. The CDR3 contains 18 residues. Per the germline V gene, CDR1 is LGHDT and CDR2 is YNNKEL (reference sequence). Deletions cut 0 bases from V and 0 bases from J, with 15 bases between. The CDR3 DNA is TGTGCCAGCAGCCAAGAGAGGGGGAAGAAAAACTCTGGAAACACCATATATTTT. Protein: CASSQERGKKNSGNTIYF.